Presented here are 6 T cell receptor beta chains from one specimen sequenced in a study of cytomegalovirus exposure and HLA in healthy donors. The PCR made use of 60 Vbeta and 13 Jbeta primers. Produced via immunoSEQ multiplex PCR; TCRdb's table is partial and in-frame only. The data contain about 120,000 clones, 70% to 80% of them singletons. Sequenced input: PBMCs. The receptor source for this set is a woman in her thirties or forties in good health and CMV-seropositive.

The gene calls are TRBV9 and TRBJ2-1, with 8 nucleotides matching TRBD2. J gave up 8 bases and V 0 bases, and 10 bases lay outside the gene matches. CDR3 size: 16 residues. The V gene's germline CDR1 is SGDLS and CDR2 YYNGEE. This chain's CDR3 is CASSVVGPSGGDEQFF. The CDR3 coding sequence is TGTGCCAGCAGCGTAGTCGGGCCCAGCGGGGGCGATGAGCAGTTCTTC.

The chain employs TRBV12-5 and TRBJ1-2; a weak D match, TRBD1 (5 bases). Germline V lookup: CDR1 LGHNT, CDR2 FRNRAP. The germline V and J ends were trimmed by 3 bases and 3 bases, with 8 bases remaining between them. The length of the CDR3 is 13 residues. The CDR3 protein is CASGFWGDYGYTF. CDR3 nucleotides: TGTGCTAGTGGTTTCTGGGGCGACTATGGCTACACCTTC.

The genes are TRBV27 and TRBJ2-3; 8 nucleotides match TRBD2. This CDR3 spans 18 amino acids. Germline loops: CDR1 MNHEY, CDR2 SMNVEV (reference sequence). Trimming cost V 1 base and J 4 bases; bases outside gene matches: 13. CDR3 DNA sequence: TGTGCCAGCAGTTTATTGTCGGGACGGGGGGGCCCCCCAGATACGCAGTATTTT. It yields the protein CASSLLSGRGGPPDTQYF.

The chain employs TRBV7-9 and TRBJ2-6; 9 nucleotides align to TRBD1. Germline lookup yields CDR1 SEHNR and CDR2 FQNEAQ (reference sequence). This CDR3 contains 18 residues. The junction had 6 bases not matched to a gene; V was cut back by 3 bases and J by 0 bases. The CDR3, as DNA: TGTGCCAGCAGCTTTCCGGGACAGGGAGCCTCTGGGGCCAACGTCCTGACTTTC. Encoded protein: CASSFPGQGASGANVLTF.

The V and J genes are TRBV10-3 and TRBJ1-4; 8 bases line up with TRBD1. This CDR3 has 15 amino acids. V lost 4 bases to trimming and J lost 7 bases; unmatched junction nucleotides: 8. Germline lookup yields CDR1 ENHRY and CDR2 SYGVKD. For the CDR3, the DNA is TGTGCCATCAGTGCTTCGACAGGGGTCGGTGAAAAACTGTTTTTT. The encoded protein is CAISASTGVGEKLFF.

This clone was seen a single time. The chain links TRBV4-3 to TRBJ1-2, with a weak D call TRBD1 (5 bases). The V end was cut by 1 base, the J end by 4 bases, with 10 bases between. Per the germline V gene, CDR1 is LGHNA and CDR2 is YSLEER. The length of the CDR3 is 14 residues. CDR3 bases: TGCGCCAGCAGCCAAGGAGCAGGGCCCTATGGCTACACCTTC. It translates to CASSQGAGPYGYTF.